The 28 T cell receptor beta chains in this list originate from one sample, sequenced in a study of blood T cell repertoires in COVID-19. The table came from immunoSEQ multiplex PCR; TCRdb's copy has only in-frame clones and leaves some out. This table holds roughly 100,000 clones, roughly 86% found once. The sample was peripheral blood. The source of these receptors is a young woman with acute or convalescent COVID-19.

CDR3 DNA sequence: TGTGCCAGCAGCGACCGGGACAGGGGATTTCAGACCCAGTACTTC. As protein: CASSDRDRGFQTQYF. The chain links TRBV9 to TRBJ2-5; 10 nucleotides agree with TRBD1. Germline CDR1 and CDR2: SGDLS and YYNGEE. This CDR3 is built from 15 residues. Unmatched junction bases numbered 8, after V lost 3 bases and J lost 6 bases. The variable domain in full, with the rest retrieved from reference TRBV9 and TRBJ2-5, is DSGVTQTPKHLITATGQRVTLRCSPRSGDLSVYWYQQSLDQGLQFLIQYYNGEERAKGNILERFSAQQFPDLHSELNLSSLELGDSALYFCASSDRDRGFQTQYFGPGTRLLVL.

The rearrangement joins TRBV7-9 to TRBJ1-1; 9 bases align to TRBD1. With 5 bases clipped from V and 4 bases from J, the junction kept 5 bases outside the gene matches. There are 14 residues in the CDR3. Germline V CDR1 and CDR2: SEHNR, FQNEAQ (reference sequence). The CDR3 loop reads CASSLPDRGTEAFF. The CDR3 DNA is TGTGCCAGCAGCCTTCCGGACAGGGGCACTGAAGCTTTCTTT.

V gene TRBV28 combines with J gene TRBJ1-5, with D unresolved. The CDR3 runs 12 residues. Trimming pared 1 base from V and 7 bases from J, leaving 5 bases between. Germline CDR1 and CDR2: MDHEN and SYDVKM. Here the CDR3 reads CASSLLMQPQHF. As DNA, the CDR3 is TGTGCCAGCAGTTTATTAATGCAGCCCCAGCATTTT.

This chain links TRBV7-3 with TRBJ2-1; 7 nucleotides match TRBD1. With V trimmed by 3 bases and J by 0 bases, 2 bases remained unmatched. Germline V CDR1 and CDR2: SGHTA, FQGTGA. The CDR3 sequence is 15 residues long. The CDR3 sequence: CASSLTGSSYNEQFF. As DNA, the CDR3 is TGTGCCAGCAGCTTGACAGGGAGCTCCTACAATGAGCAGTTCTTC.

The V call is TRBV30, the J call TRBJ2-7, with 8 bases that match TRBD2. Germline CDR1 reads GTSNPN; CDR2 reads SVGIG (reference sequence). The V segment lost 3 bases and the J segment 1 base; nucleotides outside the gene matches: 20. This CDR3 has 19 residues. CDR3 nucleotide sequence: TGTGCCTGGAGAGTAGTGCAATTTGGGCTAGCGGGCAAATCCTACGAGCAGTACTTC. This sequence encodes CAWRVVQFGLAGKSYEQYF.

This rearrangement joins TRBV6-6 to TRBJ1-4, with 7 bases lining up with TRBD1. With 7 bases clipped from V and 4 bases from J, the junction kept 6 bases outside the gene matches. Per the germline V gene, CDR1 is MNHNY and CDR2 is SVGAGI (reference sequence). The CDR3 is made up of 14 amino acids. CDR3 residues: CASTDREVNEKLFF. As DNA, the CDR3 is TGTGCCAGCACCGACAGGGAGGTTAATGAAAAACTGTTTTTT.

The chain carries TRBV28 and TRBJ1-1, with D possibly matching TRBD1 (6 bases). The length of the CDR3 is 15 residues. Trimming removed 4 bases from V and 3 bases from J, with 15 bases in between. Germline V gene lookup returns CDR1 MDHEN and CDR2 SYDVKM. CDR3: CASSSGGAGDTEAFF. The CDR3 DNA is TGTGCCAGCAGTTCCGGGGGCGCGGGGGACACTGAAGCTTTCTTT.

This clone appeared a few times. The chain employs TRBV5-8 and TRBJ1-6, with D possibly TRBD1 on 5 matching bases. CDR3 length: 15 residues. Trimming left V 2 bases short and J 5 bases short, with 11 bases between. Looked up from germline, CDR1 is SGHTS and CDR2 is YDEGEE. CDR3 loop: CASSLNWGDNSPLHF. DNA of the CDR3: TGTGCCAGCAGCTTAAATTGGGGGGATAATTCACCCCTCCACTTT.

In DNA form, the CDR3 reads TGTGCCAGCAGCTCGGAACCGGGAGCAGATACGCAGTATTTT. This encodes CASSSEPGADTQYF. The rearrangement joins TRBV5-8 to TRBJ2-3, with D perhaps TRBD2 (6 bases). The germline V gene has CDR1 SGHTS and CDR2 YDEGEE. The CDR3 spans 14 residues. Trimming stripped 3 bases from V and 4 bases from J, with 12 bases between.

Concerning this clone itself: The sample carries other DNA sequences with the same CDR3. The genes are TRBV2 and TRBJ1-6; D remains unclear. CDR3 size: 14 residues. CDR1 and CDR2 (germline): SNHLY, FYNNEI. The V end lost 3 bases, the J end lost 7 bases, and 10 bases lay between the germline ends. The CDR3 coding sequence is TGTGCCAGCAGTGAGGGGAGGATCAATTCACCCCTCCACTTT. Translating it yields CASSEGRINSPLHF.

The chain has TRBV14 and TRBJ1-3; D might be TRBD1 (5 bases). The length of the CDR3 is 17 residues. V lost 1 base and J 2 bases, leaving 15 bases between the germline ends. Looked up from germline, CDR1 is SGHDN and CDR2 is FVKESK. As DNA, the CDR3 is TGTGCCAGCAGCCAAGTGTCAGGGATAAATCCTGGAAACACCATATATTTT. Protein sequence: CASSQVSGINPGNTIYF.

The chain employs TRBV18 and TRBJ2-1; TRBD2 matches 9 bases. Looked up from germline, CDR1 is KGHSH and CDR2 is LQKENI. V trimming: 5 bases; J trimming: 5 bases; junction bases outside the gene matches: 7. The CDR3 consists of 15 residues. CDR3 sequence reads: CASSYKRGVNNEQFF. CDR3 sequence (DNA): TGTGCCAGCTCATATAAGCGGGGGGTAAACAATGAGCAGTTCTTC.

The chain links TRBV5-1 to TRBJ2-7; tentative D call: TRBD1 (6 bases). Trimming took 5 bases from V and 7 from J, leaving 22 bases between them. Germline V gives CDR1 SGHRS, CDR2 YFSETQ. The CDR3 runs to 15 residues. CDR3 in amino acids: CASSIDRYLYVEQYF. The CDR3 DNA follows: TGCGCCAGCAGTATCGACAGGTATCTCTACGTGGAGCAGTACTTC. The full variable domain, in which reference TRBV5-1 and TRBJ2-7 provide the parts outside the CDR3, is KAGVTQTPRYLIKTRGQQVTLSCSPISGHRSVSWYQQTPGQGLQFLFEYFSETQRNKGNFPGRFSGRQFSNSRSEMNVSTLELGDSALYLCASSIDRYLYVEQYFGPGTRLTVT.

CDR3 nucleotide sequence: TGTGCCAGCAGCCAATTCCCAGGTGGAGCGGGGTACAATGAGCAGTTCTTC. This gives the protein CASSQFPGGAGYNEQFF. V usage is TRBV3-1 (or the pseudogene TRBV3-2) and J usage is TRBJ2-1; 7 bases map to TRBD2. The germline V gene has CDR1 LGHDT and CDR2 YNNKEL (reference sequence). CDR3 length equals 17 residues. V shed 2 bases and J 4 bases; nucleotides not matched to a gene: 11.

The chain joins TRBV2 to TRBJ1-2; TRBD1 might be the D (5 bases). The CDR3 sequence is 14 residues long. Trimming took off 3 bases at V and 8 bases at J, with 16 bases between the two ends. Germline values: CDR1 SNHLY, CDR2 FYNNEI. CDR3 sequence: CASSEVPLPGGYTF. DNA of the CDR3: TGTGCCAGCAGTGAGGTACCACTTCCAGGGGGCTACACCTTC.

The chain links TRBV13 to TRBJ2-7; TRBD1 is a possible D gene (5 bases). Deletions cut 3 bases from V and 3 bases from J, with 12 bases between. The CDR3 loop spans 14 amino acids. Germline V gene data show CDR1 as PRHDT and CDR2 as FYEKMQ (reference sequence). DNA for the CDR3: TGTGCCAGCAGCTTTACAGGAACATACTACGAGCAGTACTTC. Translated: CASSFTGTYYEQYF.

This rearrangement joins TRBV30 to TRBJ1-2; D might be TRBD1 (5 bases). Germline values: CDR1 GTSNPN, CDR2 SVGIG (reference sequence). V was pared by 4 bases and J by 0 bases, with 18 bases between. CDR3 length: 16 residues. CDR3 bases: TGTGCCTGGAACCACCTGACAGCTCCAGCTAACTATGGCTACACCTTC. Amino acids: CAWNHLTAPANYGYTF.

The chain combines TRBV7-3 with TRBJ2-1; D is perhaps TRBD2 (6 bases). CDR1 is SGHTA and CDR2 is FQGTGA in the germline V gene. V was trimmed by 2 bases and J by 4 bases, leaving 12 bases between them. The CDR3 covers 15 residues. Here the CDR3 reads CASSLGQGLYNEQFF. CDR3 DNA sequence: TGTGCCAGCAGCTTAGGTCAAGGACTATACAATGAGCAGTTCTTC.

The V gene is TRBV6-4, the J gene TRBJ1-1; D possibly corresponds to TRBD1 (5 bases). V was clipped by 6 bases and J by 7 bases, with 18 bases between them. Germline loops: CDR1 MRHNA, CDR2 SNTAGT. The CDR3 loop spans 14 amino acids. The CDR3 bases are TGTGCCAGCAGGAGAAAAAAAGAACAGGTTGAAGCTTTCTTT. It encodes CASRRKKEQVEAFF.

The chain's CDR3 is CASRETGIYGYTF. CDR3 in DNA: TGTGCCAGCAGGGAGACAGGGATCTATGGCTACACCTTC. The chain employs TRBV2 and TRBJ1-2; TRBD1 aligns across 7 bases. Trimming removed 6 bases from V and 4 bases from J; junction bases left unmatched: 5. CDR1 and CDR2 (germline): SNHLY, FYNNEI. This CDR3 has 13 amino acids.

This clone was picked up one time. J is TRBJ1-2 and V is TRBV28, with 7 bases lining up with TRBD1. Germline-derived CDR1 and CDR2 are MDHEN and SYDVKM. V shed 2 bases and J 4 bases; nucleotides not matched to a gene: 4. The CDR3 length is 14 residues. CDR3 amino acids: CASSLRGPFYGYTF. The CDR3 region has the DNA TGTGCCAGCAGTTTAAGGGGGCCGTTCTATGGCTACACCTTC.

The chain links TRBV10-3 to TRBJ2-3; 9 nucleotides line up with TRBD2. This CDR3 is 15 amino acids long. Germline CDR1 and CDR2: ENHRY and SYGVKD. With V trimmed by 2 bases and J by 2 bases, 2 bases remained unmatched. The CDR3 coding sequence is TGTGCCATCAGTGAGCCTAGCGGGGACACAGATACGCAGTATTTT. Translating it yields CAISEPSGDTDTQYF.

This chain uses TRBV11-3 with TRBJ2-1; 8 bases agree with TRBD1. Trimming cost V 1 base and J 4 bases; bases outside gene matches: 3. The V gene's germline CDR1 is SGHNT and CDR2 YENEEA. This CDR3 comprises 15 residues. The CDR3 region has the DNA TGTGCCAGCAGCTTAGGACAGGGGCTGTACAATGAGCAGTTCTTC. It is translated as CASSLGQGLYNEQFF.

CDR3 in amino acids: CASTRTHSIAEAFF. The CDR3 DNA reads TGTGCCAGTACCCGGACACACAGTATCGCTGAAGCTTTCTTT. This chain joins TRBV19 and TRBJ1-1; weak D call: TRBD1 (5 bases). V was cut by 7 bases and J by 6 bases, with 18 bases left in between. The length of the CDR3 is 14 residues. Germline CDR1 and CDR2: LNHDA and SQIVND (reference sequence).

This chain joins TRBV15 and TRBJ2-2; 9 bases line up with TRBD2. The V gene end was trimmed by 5 bases and the J gene end by 4 bases; junction bases not matched to a gene: 8. The CDR3 is 16 residues long. Per the germline V gene, CDR1 is LNHNV and CDR2 is YYDKDF (reference sequence). Here the CDR3 DNA reads TGTGCCACCAGCGGGCGGCGGGGGGGCCTCACCGGGGAGCTGTTTTTT. Translated, it gives CATSGRRGGLTGELFF.

This clone has only a few counts. The chain carries TRBV7-2 and TRBJ2-7, with D perhaps matching TRBD2 (5 bases). V lost 5 bases to trimming and J lost 12 bases, with 23 bases between them. The CDR3 is 14 residues long. CDR1 is SGHTA, CDR2 FQGNSA, per germline. CDR3 coding DNA: TGTGCCAGCAGCCCTAAGGCGGGTAGCGTGCCTTTGTACTTC. Translation: CASSPKAGSVPLYF.

The chain recombines TRBV7-9 with TRBJ2-3; D is undetermined. Germline V lookup: CDR1 SEHNR, CDR2 FQNEAQ (reference sequence). The CDR3 runs to 12 residues. Trimming left V 2 bases short and J 3 bases short, with 3 bases between. CDR3 in amino acids: CASSLYTDTQYF. CDR3 nucleotide sequence: TGTGCCAGCAGCTTATATACAGATACGCAGTATTTT.

The chain is built from TRBV11-2 and TRBJ1-6, with a weak D call TRBD1 (6 bases). The CDR3 is 14 amino acids. With 1 base removed from V and 6 bases from J, the gap between germline ends came to 7 bases. Germline CDR1 SGHAT, CDR2 FQNNGV. The CDR3 sequence: CASSLVDSNSPLHF. As DNA, the CDR3 is TGTGCCAGCAGCTTAGTGGACAGTAATTCACCCCTCCACTTT.